Sequencing of this TCR beta chain was carried out in a study of blood T cell repertoires in COVID-19. With 5 bases clipped from V and 6 bases from J, the junction kept 4 bases outside the gene matches. This CDR3 comprises 13 residues. Germline V gene data show CDR1 as KGHSH and CDR2 as LQKENI. Authors' methods: Amplification with reference gene primers provided the estimates of nucleated cell counts. Repertoires were generated with immunoSEQ multiplex PCR, while TCRdb's copy carries only in-frame clones and drops some. From that table come the V and J calls and clone size; the DNA was used to work out D and trimming. Among some 230,000 clones listed, approximately 84% were seen once.

V is TRBV18 and J is TRBJ1-1; 9 positions match TRBD1. This TCR was recovered from a man in his forties or fifties with acute or convalescent COVID-19. Sequenced material: peripheral blood. The CDR3 DNA reads as TGTGCCAGCTCAGGGGACAGGGTGGCTGAAGCTTTCTTT. It translates to CASSGDRVAEAFF.